The 24 T cell receptor beta chains presented below share a single source sample, sequenced in a study of blood T cells in healthy people across ages. Using a J-beta primer mix together with a sample-barcoded 5' primer, a second PCR was run for about 7 to 12 cycles. TCRdb independently ran MiXCR on the 5' RACE reads; one entry per CDR3 protein. Among more than 800,000 distinct CDR3 sequences listed, under 30% were seen once. The material sequenced was blood. The source of these receptors is a woman aged 80 or over in good health.

The V call is TRBV12-3 or TRBV12-4, the J call TRBJ2-2, with 14 positions matching TRBD2. J was trimmed by 1 base and V by 5 bases; bases with no gene match: 9. This CDR3 spans 19 amino acids. CDR3 DNA sequence: TGTGCCAGCAGTCTTACAGGACTAGCGGGGGGACGGAACACCGGGGAGCTGTTTTTT. Protein product: CASSLTGLAGGRNTGELFF.

This clonotype was seen at least ten times. The gene calls are TRBV20-1 and TRBJ1-1; 8 bases map to TRBD1. V dropped 3 bases and J dropped 3; count of bases not matched to a gene: 6. Germline V gene lookup returns CDR1 DFQATT and CDR2 SNEGSKA (reference sequence). The CDR3 length is 14 residues. DNA of the CDR3: TGCAGTGCTAGGGACAGGGTCGTGTACACTGAAGCTTTCTTT. It specifies CSARDRVVYTEAFF.

The gene calls are TRBV6-6 and TRBJ2-5; D perhaps matches TRBD2 (6 bases). The CDR3 spans 14 residues. Between the trimmed V and J ends, which lost 6 bases and 11 bases, there was a span of 22 bases. Per germline, CDR1 MNHNY and CDR2 SVGAGI (reference sequence). As DNA, the CDR3 is TGTGCCAGCAGCCTCGGAGGGGCTAGCAATGAGCAGTACTTC. Residues: CASSLGGASNEQYF.

This clonotype was seen repeatedly, ten times or more. The V gene is TRBV6-6, the J gene TRBJ2-3; D is undetermined. CDR1 is MNHNY and CDR2 is SVGAGI in the germline V gene (reference sequence). The CDR3 is made up of 16 amino acids. V dropped 2 bases and J dropped 2 bases, with 14 bases sitting between them. Written as DNA, the CDR3 is TGTGCCAGCAGTTACCCCCGCCTACTATCCACAGATACGCAGTATTTT. Amino acid sequence: CASSYPRLLSTDTQYF.

This clonotype has ten or more counts. Here the CDR3 reads CAWSKRQGYEQYF. The CDR3 DNA follows: TGTGCCTGGAGCAAAAGGCAGGGGTACGAGCAGTACTTC. The V and J genes are TRBV30 and TRBJ2-7, with D tentatively TRBD1 (6 bases). The CDR3 length is 13 residues. CDR1 and CDR2 from the germline V gene are GTSNPN and SVGIG (reference sequence). V lost 3 bases to trimming and J lost 4 bases, with 13 bases between them.

V is TRBV5-1 and J is TRBJ2-1, with D perhaps matching TRBD1 (5 bases). The CDR3 loop spans 15 amino acids. The ends were cut back, 5 bases at V and 5 bases at J, with 17 bases in the middle. The germline V gene has CDR1 SGHRS and CDR2 YFSETQ. The CDR3 reads CASSSRVWGDNEQFF. CDR3 DNA sequence: TGCGCCAGCAGTTCAAGGGTCTGGGGCGACAATGAGCAGTTCTTC.

This clonotype was recorded many times. The chain couples TRBV7-2 to TRBJ1-2; D not resolved. The length of the CDR3 is 16 residues. The V and J ends lost 5 bases and 7 bases respectively, with 23 bases between them. Germline CDR1 reads SGHTA; CDR2 reads FQGNSA. This CDR3 is CASSPPTGIRLSGYTF. CDR3 nucleotide sequence: TGTGCCAGCAGCCCGCCAACCGGAATCCGCTTGAGTGGCTACACCTTC.

This clonotype was seen a few times. A much larger clone differs by one base, so this may be a read error. This chain uses TRBV27 with TRBJ1-5; D not certain. Trimming shortened V by 3 bases and J by 3 bases, and 6 bases separated the two germline ends. The CDR3 length is 13 residues. Germline V gene lookup returns CDR1 MNHEY and CDR2 SMNVEV (reference sequence). Here the CDR3 reads CASSLENNQPQHF. The CDR3 nucleotides read TGTGCCAGCAGTTTGGAGAACAATCAGCCCCAGCATTTT.

This clonotype was counted ten times or more. As DNA, the CDR3 is TGCGCCAGCAGCCAGACAGTGACCCCCGGTGTAGATACGCAGTATTTT. Encoded protein: CASSQTVTPGVDTQYF. This rearrangement joins TRBV4-3 to TRBJ2-3; a weak D match, TRBD1 (5 bases). V lost 3 bases and J 5 bases, leaving 18 bases between the germline ends. There are 16 residues in the CDR3. The germline gives CDR1 LGHNA, CDR2 YSLEER.

As for this clonotype: This may come from a read error, since a much larger clone is one base off. The chain links TRBV27 to TRBJ2-7; the match to TRBD1 covers 8 bases. This CDR3 is built from 14 residues. The germline CDR1 and CDR2 sequences are MNHEY and SMNVEV (reference sequence). The CDR3 region has the DNA TGTGCCAGCAGCAGATCACAGGGGGGCCACGAGCGGTACTTC. This codes for CASSRSQGGHERYF.

As concerns this clonotype: The junction differs from germline at one of its ends, possibly a read error. This chain connects TRBV7-2 to TRBJ2-7; perhaps D is TRBD1 or TRBD2 (5 bases each). Germline V gene sequence: CDR1 SGHTA, CDR2 FQGNSA. The CDR3 has 15 residues. CDR3 amino acids: CASSLTGAGTYGQYF. The CDR3 DNA sequence: TGTGCCAGCAGCTTAACCGGGGCAGGCACCTACGGGCAGTACTTC.

In this sample, this clonotype turned up a few times. The chain joins TRBV7-9 to TRBJ2-5; D unclear. Germline CDR1 is SEHNR and CDR2 is FQNEAQ (reference sequence). The CDR3 consists of 15 residues. V dropped 0 bases and J dropped 2 bases, with 10 bases sitting between them. CDR3 protein: CASSLAGLGQETQYF. CDR3 nucleotide sequence: TGTGCCAGCAGCTTAGCGGGTTTGGGACAAGAGACCCAGTACTTC.

This clonotype was counted ten times or more. The rearrangement joins TRBV15 to TRBJ2-3; 11 nucleotides match TRBD1. CDR3 length equals 19 residues. V shed 2 bases and J 5 bases; nucleotides not matched to a gene: 15. The germline V gene encodes CDR1 LNHNV and CDR2 YYDKDF (reference sequence). The CDR3 protein is CATSRSRFPGQGVVDTQYF. DNA for the CDR3: TGTGCCACCAGCAGATCACGATTCCCGGGACAGGGGGTGGTAGATACGCAGTATTTT.

This chain links TRBV30 with TRBJ1-4, with 10 bases aligning to TRBD1. This CDR3 is 14 amino acids long. Germline CDR1 and CDR2: GTSNPN and SVGIG (reference sequence). V was pared by 3 bases and J by 7 bases, with 5 bases of the junction left unmatched. The CDR3 DNA is TGTGCCTGGAGACCGGGACAGGGGCCTGAAAAACTGTTTTTT. It yields the protein CAWRPGQGPEKLFF.

CDR3 nucleotide sequence: TGCAGCGTTGAGAAGACCTACGAGCAGTACTTC. The encoded protein is CSVEKTYEQYF. The rearrangement links TRBV29-1 to TRBJ2-7, with D unresolved. CDR1 and CDR2 (germline): SQVTM, ANQGSEA. Trimming removed 3 bases from V and 2 bases from J, with 5 bases in between. The CDR3 runs to 11 residues.

Points on this clonotype: The junction shows a germline mismatch at one end, possibly a read error. The V and J genes are TRBV9 and TRBJ1-6; TRBD1 matches 10 bases. Germline CDR1 reads SGDLS; CDR2 reads YYNGEE. The CDR3 sequence is 15 residues long. The DNA for the CDR3 is TGTGCCAGCAGCTTTGGGACAGGGGATAATTCACCCCCCCACTTT. Its protein is CASSFGTGDNSPPHF.

Only a few counts were recorded for this clonotype. The V and J genes are TRBV9 and TRBJ2-3; 9 bases match TRBD2. V lost 0 bases, J lost 0 bases, and 14 bases stayed unmatched. CDR1 and CDR2 from the germline V gene are SGDLS and YYNGEE. This CDR3 contains 20 residues. CDR3 in DNA: TGTGCCAGCAGCGTAGCTATCGGGATAGCGGGGGCCCCTAGCACAGATACGCAGTATTTT. Translation: CASSVAIGIAGAPSTDTQYF.

The genes are TRBV6-1 and TRBJ1-5; no firm D call. Trimming cost V 4 bases and J 0 bases, with 7 bases left between them. CDR3 length equals 14 residues. Germline CDR1 MNHNS, CDR2 SASEGT. CDR3 sequence reads: CASSVWDSNQPQHF. The DNA of the CDR3 is TGTGCCAGCAGTGTCTGGGATAGCAATCAGCCCCAGCATTTT.

This clonotype was counted many times. The chain carries TRBV28 and TRBJ2-7; D remains unclear. The CDR3 runs to 11 residues. CDR1 and CDR2 (germline): MDHEN, SYDVKM. V shed 5 bases and J shed 5 bases, with 7 bases lying between them. CDR3 coding DNA: TGTGCCAGCAGTATGGCTCACGAGCAGTACTTC. It translates to CASSMAHEQYF.

This clonotype was seen at least ten times. The chain joins TRBV19 to TRBJ2-3; 9 nucleotides line up with TRBD2. The germline V gene encodes CDR1 LNHDA and CDR2 SQIVND (reference sequence). The CDR3 sequence is 17 residues long. J lost 5 bases, V lost 5 bases, and 14 bases had no gene match. The CDR3 DNA is TGTGCCAGTAGTTCCCTCCCCAGCGGGGGGCGGGGAGATACGCAGTATTTT. Translation: CASSSLPSGGRGDTQYF.

This clonotype has at least ten counts. The chain combines TRBV2 with TRBJ2-7; D may be TRBD2 (6 bases). The V and J ends lost 7 bases and 4 bases respectively, with 11 bases between them. The germline V gene has CDR1 SNHLY and CDR2 FYNNEI. The CDR3 totals 12 residues. The CDR3 DNA reads as TGTGCCAGCACTGGGGGGACGTACGAGCAGTACTTC. Protein product: CASTGGTYEQYF. The complete variable domain, with remaining parts taken from reference TRBV2 and TRBJ2-7, reads EPEVTQTPSHQVTQMGQEVILRCVPISNHLYFYWYRQILGQKVEFLVSFYNNEISEKSEIFDDQFSVERPDGSNFTLKIRSTKLEDSAMYFCASTGGTYEQYFGPGTRLTVT.

As concerns this clonotype: This could be a read error, since a much larger clone is one nucleotide away. The J gene is TRBJ2-5, the V gene TRBV20-1; tentatively, D is TRBD2 (5 bases). The germline V gene encodes CDR1 DFQATT and CDR2 SNEGSKA (reference sequence). The length of the CDR3 is 12 residues. The CDR3 spells CRAKLGGETQYF. The DNA for the CDR3 is TGCAGGGCTAAACTAGGTGGAGAGACCCAGTACTTC.

The V and J genes are TRBV14 and TRBJ2-3; a possible D gene is TRBD2 (6 bases). Germline assignment: CDR1 SGHDN and CDR2 FVKESK. The CDR3 is 14 amino acids. V gave up 1 base and J gave up 5 bases, with 10 bases separating them. The CDR3 region is CASSQGLVRDTQYF. CDR3 nucleotide sequence: TGTGCCAGCAGCCAAGGACTAGTTAGAGATACGCAGTATTTT.

The V call is TRBV30, the J call TRBJ1-2; no clear D. Germline V gives CDR1 GTSNPN, CDR2 SVGIG (reference sequence). The CDR3 has 13 residues. V gave up 0 bases and J gave up 4 bases, with 9 bases separating them. The CDR3 spells CAWSVAAAYGYTF. CDR3 in DNA: TGTGCCTGGAGTGTAGCCGCAGCCTATGGCTACACCTTC.